The clone carrying this T cell receptor beta chain showed up many times. Its target is not known. The data originate from a study of T cell repertoires in cytomegalovirus infection. Study summary: CMV epitopes used comprised recently identified HLA-C-restricted ones and well-studied HLA-B-restricted ones. It was the public TCR beta signatures that indicated both CMV infection and matching HLA type.

Study results and limitations: CMV-specific HLA-C-restricted TCR beta clonotypes dominated the ex vivo response.

CDR3 size: 15 residues. J lost 0 bases, V lost 5 bases, and 4 bases had no gene match. Per germline, CDR1 SGHTA and CDR2 FQGNSA. TCRdb itself ran the reads through MiXCR, one entry per CDR3 protein. This sample has about 830,000 distinct CDR3 sequences, with about 30% found just once. Specimen: cultured CD8+ T cells from PBMCs, collected from culture after CMV antigen stimulation. The sequence derives from a human donor in good health (CMV status not recorded). Some clones in this sample may be carry-over from other donors' samples. The chain recombines TRBV7-2 with TRBJ2-1; 7 bases map to TRBD2. The DNA for the CDR3 is TGTGCCAGCAGCATTACGGGGGGCTCCTACAATGAGCAGTTCTTC. It translates to CASSITGGSYNEQFF.